A single sample gave rise to the 30 T cell receptor beta chains below, sequenced in a study of T cells in women clearing cervical HPV infection. Sequencing used immunoSEQ multiplex PCR; TCRdb keeps in-frame clones, though not all of them. Its table records around 44,000 clones. The material sequenced was blood buffy coat. The receptors shown here come from a woman between 18 and 70 years old with a cervical HPV16 infection that either progressed to CIN3+ or cleared (not recorded which).

Turning to this clone: The read comes to an end 3 residues before the CDR3 does, leaving the germline J gene to fill in the end. The gene calls are TRBV7-3 and TRBJ2-1; 7 bases agree with TRBD1. The CDR3 is made up of 15 amino acids. Germline values: CDR1 SGHTA, CDR2 FQGTGA. Trimming removed 3 bases from V and 5 bases from J; junction bases left unmatched: 7. CDR3 loop: CASSFKGAPNNEQFF. Partial CDR3 DNA: TGTGCCAGCAGCTTTAAGGGGGCGCCCAACAATGAG.

In the case of this clone: The read terminates 3 residues before the CDR3 end, so the remaining end is supplied by the germline J gene. The rearrangement uses TRBV18 and TRBJ2-1, with 11 bases lining up with TRBD2. CDR3 length: 15 amino acids. The J segment lost 5 bases and the V segment lost 4 bases, leaving 4 bases of the junction unmatched. Germline lookup yields CDR1 KGHSH and CDR2 LQKENI. The CDR3 bases that were read are TGTGCCAGCTCACTCACTAGCGGGAGTAACAATGAG. Amino acids: CASSLTSGSNNE. The complete CDR3 sequence is CASSLTSGSNNEQFF.

Turning to this clone: The sequence runs out 3 residues before the end of the CDR3; the remainder is reconstructed from the germline J gene. The V gene is TRBV5-1, the J gene TRBJ2-1; 11 bases match TRBD2. The V segment lost 0 bases and the J segment 6 bases; nucleotides outside the gene matches: 5. CDR1 and CDR2 from the germline V gene are SGHRS and YFSETQ. The CDR3 sequence is 16 residues long. The sequenced CDR3 bases are TGCGCCAGCAGCTTGGCCAAAACTAGCGGGAGCAATGAG. It yields the protein CASSLAKTSGSNE. The whole CDR3 is CASSLAKTSGSNEQFF.

Comments on this clone: The CDR3 end lies 3 residues beyond the end of the read and is filled in from the germline J gene. The V and J genes are TRBV5-6 and TRBJ1-6; D gene uncertain. Trimming pared 2 bases from V and 7 bases from J, leaving 10 bases between. This CDR3 is built from 14 residues. Germline V gives CDR1 SGHDT, CDR2 YYEEEE. The CDR3 bases that were read are TGTGCCAGCAGCTTCGGGGTTGTCAATTCACCC. Translating gives CASSFGVVNSP. The CDR3 in full is CASSFGVVNSPLHF.

A remark on this clone: The sequence runs out 3 residues before the end of the CDR3; the remainder is reconstructed from the germline J gene. J is TRBJ1-2 and V is TRBV2; D remains ambiguous. The CDR3 loop spans 13 amino acids. Germline CDR1 is SNHLY and CDR2 is FYNNEI. The CDR3: CASKREPGGGYTF. CDR3 DNA (partial): TGTGCCAGCAAGCGGGAGCCAGGCGGGGGC.

With respect to this clone: The CDR3 extends 3 residues past the end of the read, so its final part is completed from the germline J gene. The chain couples TRBV20-1 to TRBJ1-2, with D perhaps TRBD1 (6 bases). The CDR3 length is 12 residues. From germline, CDR1 is DFQATT and CDR2 SNEGSKA (reference sequence). CDR3 loop: CSASRGGDGYTF. CDR3 DNA (partial): TGCAGTGCTAGTAGGGGGGGTGACGGC.

In the case of this clone: The read halts 3 residues ahead of the CDR3 end, with the missing end drawn from the germline J gene. J is TRBJ2-7 and V is TRBV7-6; 7 bases match TRBD1. With V trimmed by 6 bases and J by 0 bases, 11 bases remained unmatched. Germline CDR1 SGHVS, CDR2 FNYEAQ. The CDR3 length is 16 residues. The sequenced CDR3 bases are TGTGCCAGCAGTTCCGCAGGGGGAACGGACTCCTACGAG. Translation: CASSSAGGTDSYE. The full CDR3 reads CASSSAGGTDSYEQYF.

A remark on this clone: The CDR3 is cut off 3 residues early in the read; its end comes from the germline J gene. This sequence joins TRBV19 and TRBJ2-7; D possibly corresponds to TRBD2 (6 bases). Germline V gives CDR1 LNHDA, CDR2 SQIVND (reference sequence). Between the trimmed V and J ends, which lost 5 bases and 2 bases, there was a span of 7 bases. There are 12 residues in the CDR3. The CDR3 region is CASSSGAYEQYF. Partial CDR3 DNA: TGTGCCAGTAGTTCGGGGGCCTACGAG.

Regarding this clone: Read coverage stops 3 residues before the CDR3 terminus; the germline J gene supplies the remainder. The V call is TRBV20-1, the J call TRBJ2-1; 9 bases match TRBD1. The J segment lost 4 bases and the V segment lost 1 base, leaving 5 bases of the junction unmatched. CDR1 and CDR2 (germline): DFQATT, SNEGSKA (reference sequence). This CDR3 has 15 amino acids. The CDR3: CSARGTGVGYNEQFF. The part of the CDR3 DNA that was read is TGCAGTGCTAGAGGGACAGGGGTAGGTTACAATGAG.

A word on this clone: The observed sequence ends 3 residues before the CDR3 terminus, with the missing tail filled in from the germline J gene. The rearrangement links TRBV7-2 to TRBJ2-7; D ambiguous. Germline V lookup: CDR1 SGHTA, CDR2 FQGNSA. CDR3 length: 14 residues. The V gene lost 2 bases and the J gene lost 2 bases, with 10 bases spanning the gap. The CDR3 protein is CASSLTGGTYEQYF. The sequenced part of the CDR3 DNA is TGTGCCAGCAGCTTAACTGGCGGAACCTACGAG.

Remarks on this clone: The CDR3 extends 3 residues past the end of the read, so its final part is completed from the germline J gene. V and J are TRBV28 and TRBJ1-1, with TRBD1 as a possible D gene (5 bases). V lost 3 bases, J lost 6 bases, and 20 bases lay in between. Germline V gives CDR1 MDHEN, CDR2 SYDVKM. The CDR3 contains 16 residues. The CDR3 bases that were read are TGTGCCAGCAGTTTGGGGGGGAGGGTCGTAATGCCTGAA. Translating gives CASSLGGRVVMPE. The full CDR3 protein reads CASSLGGRVVMPEAFF. Looking up the rest from reference TRBV28 and TRBJ1-1 gives the full variable domain: DVKVTQSSRYLVKRTGEKVFLECVQDMDHENMFWYRQDPGLGLRLIYFSYDVKMKEKGDIPEGYSVSREKKERFSLILESASTNQTSMYLCASSLGGRVVMPEAFFGQGTRLTVV.

In the case of this clone: The sequenced fragment ends 3 residues before the CDR3 boundary, so the rest is inferred from the germline J gene. The rearrangement joins TRBV19 to TRBJ1-5; D is possibly TRBD1 (5 bases). The CDR3 sequence is 17 residues long. V was trimmed by 3 bases and J by 0 bases, leaving 15 bases between them. Germline CDR1 LNHDA, CDR2 SQIVND (reference sequence). This CDR3 is CASSIRAEWDSNQPQHF. The part of the CDR3 DNA that was read is TGTGCCAGTAGTATCAGGGCAGAATGGGATAGCAATCAGCCC.

Remarks on this clone: The read comes to an end 3 residues before the CDR3 does, leaving the germline J gene to fill in the end. This chain uses TRBV7-6 with TRBJ1-5; 7 bases agree with TRBD1. J gave up 9 bases and V 1 base, and 9 bases lay outside the gene matches. The CDR3 is made up of 15 amino acids. In germline, CDR1 is SGHVS, CDR2 FNYEAQ. The CDR3 sequence is CASSLETGFVVPQHF. The sequenced part of the CDR3 DNA is TGTGCCAGCAGCTTAGAGACAGGGTTTGTCGTGCCC.

Notes on this clone: The read stops 3 residues short of the end of the CDR3; the missing end is completed from the germline J gene. This chain links TRBV9 with TRBJ2-1; TRBD1 might be the D (5 bases). The germline gives CDR1 SGDLS, CDR2 YYNGEE. This CDR3 is 17 amino acids long. Trimming cost V 3 bases and J 2 bases, with 18 bases left between them. CDR3 DNA, as far as it was read: TGTGCCAGCAGCGCCCAGCTCAGGGATATGCCCTACAATGAG. It encodes CASSAQLRDMPYNE. The whole CDR3 sequence is CASSAQLRDMPYNEQFF.

Remarks on this clone: With the read ending 3 residues before the CDR3 end, the germline J gene is used to fill in that end. The J gene is TRBJ2-1, the V gene TRBV12-3 or TRBV12-4, with D uncertain. The ends were cut back, 7 bases at V and 0 bases at J, with 16 bases in the middle. CDR3 length: 16 residues. CDR3 in amino acids: CASTRLEFVSYNEQFF. The part of the CDR3 DNA that was read is TGTGCCAGCACCCGACTTGAATTTGTCTCCTACAATGAG.

A word on this clone: The read terminates 3 residues ahead of where the CDR3 ends, so the germline J gene completes it. In the same sample, other DNA sequences code for this CDR3. The V call is TRBV7-9, the J call TRBJ1-1; 8 bases align to TRBD1. CDR3 length: 14 residues. Germline CDR1 SEHNR, CDR2 FQNEAQ (reference sequence). Trimming removed 5 bases from V and 5 bases from J; junction bases left unmatched: 7. CDR3 residues: CASSPRTGTTEAFF. The DNA read from the CDR3 is TGTGCCAGCAGCCCTCGGACAGGGACGACTGAA.

To note about this clone: Coverage ceases 3 residues before the CDR3 finishes, and the germline J gene fills in the end. The V and J genes are TRBV20-1 and TRBJ2-7; TRBD2 matches at 7 bases. The V gene end was trimmed by 0 bases and the J gene end by 2 bases; junction bases not matched to a gene: 10. Per the germline V gene, CDR1 is DFQATT and CDR2 is SNEGSKA (reference sequence). The CDR3 is 16 amino acids. The DNA read from the CDR3 is TGCAGTGCTAGAGATATCGCGGGAGATCGCCCCTACGAG. This gives the protein CSARDIAGDRPYE. The complete CDR3 sequence is CSARDIAGDRPYEQYF.

Turning to this clone: The missing CDR3 end, 3 residues past where the read stops, is filled in from the germline J gene. The rearrangement joins TRBV10-3 to TRBJ2-1; 9 nucleotides line up with TRBD1. Unmatched junction bases numbered 6, after V lost 5 bases and J lost 1 base. The CDR3 loop spans 16 amino acids. Per the germline V gene, CDR1 is ENHRY and CDR2 is SYGVKD. Partial CDR3 DNA: TGTGCCATCAGTCCTCGACAGGGGGAGTCCTACAATGAG. This translates into CAISPRQGESYNE. The complete CDR3 reads CAISPRQGESYNEQFF.

On this clone itself: The read ends 3 residues early relative to the CDR3; the germline J gene fills the gap. The rearrangement uses TRBV20-1 and TRBJ2-2, with unresolved D. The V end was cut by 1 base, the J end by 3 bases, with 9 bases between. Germline lookup yields CDR1 DFQATT and CDR2 SNEGSKA (reference sequence). This CDR3 contains 14 residues. The CDR3 protein is CSARASRDTGELFF. The DNA read from the CDR3 is TGCAGTGCTAGAGCTAGTCGGGACACCGGGGAG.

About this clone: The CDR3 end falls 3 residues outside the read, so it is completed with the germline J gene. V is TRBV4-1 and J is TRBJ1-2, with 9 bases identical to TRBD1. The CDR3 is 14 residues long. The germline V gene encodes CDR1 MGHRA and CDR2 YSYEKL. The sequenced part of the CDR3 DNA is TGCGCCAGCAACCATCGGGACAGGGCAAAAGGC. Translation gives CASNHRDRAKG. The CDR3 as a whole reads CASNHRDRAKGYTF.

Points on this clone: With the read ending 3 residues before the CDR3 end, the germline J gene is used to fill in that end. The gene calls are TRBV12-3 or TRBV12-4 and TRBJ2-2; D remains ambiguous. CDR3 length: 14 amino acids. Between the trimmed V and J ends, which lost 9 bases and 0 bases, there was a span of 11 bases. CDR3 bases read: TGTGCCAGTCGTAAGACAACGAACACCGGGGAG. Translated: CASRKTTNTGE. The whole CDR3 sequence is CASRKTTNTGELFF.

In the case of this clone: The read comes to an end 3 residues before the CDR3 does, leaving the germline J gene to fill in the end. The genes are TRBV10-3 and TRBJ1-1; D is uncertain. Per the germline V gene, CDR1 is ENHRY and CDR2 is SYGVKD. The CDR3 extends over 14 amino acids. V dropped 2 bases and J dropped 0 bases, with 7 bases sitting between them. CDR3 amino acids: CAISEGRMNTEAFF. The DNA read from the CDR3 is TGTGCCATCAGTGAGGGCAGGATGAACACTGAA.

In the case of this clone: Coverage ceases 3 residues before the CDR3 finishes, and the germline J gene fills in the end. This chain joins TRBV13 and TRBJ2-5; tentative D call: TRBD2 (5 bases). Per the germline V gene, CDR1 is PRHDT and CDR2 is FYEKMQ (reference sequence). This CDR3 contains 15 residues. Trimming removed 3 bases at V and 5 bases at J, with 16 bases between. The DNA read from the CDR3 is TGTGCCAGCAGCTTTATCTGGCGGGCTGGGGAGACC. Protein sequence: CASSFIWRAGET. The whole CDR3 protein reads CASSFIWRAGETQYF.

About this clone itself: The CDR3 extends 3 residues past the end of the read, so its final part is completed from the germline J gene. The chain employs TRBV20-1 and TRBJ2-1; no reliable D call. The V end lost 3 bases, the J end lost 0 bases, and 18 bases lay between the germline ends. CDR1 and CDR2 (germline): DFQATT, SNEGSKA (reference sequence). CDR3 length: 17 residues. CDR3 residues: CSASDPARSVSYNEQFF. CDR3 DNA (partial): TGCAGTGCTAGTGACCCGGCGCGCAGCGTCTCCTACAATGAG.

The CDR3 bases that were read are TGTGCCAGCACCCGGGACAGGGGGGGAATTAACTATGGC. It yields the protein CASTRDRGGINYG. In full, the CDR3 is CASTRDRGGINYGYTF. The V gene is TRBV2, the J gene TRBJ1-2; 11 bases are a match to TRBD1. The read halts 3 residues ahead of the CDR3 end, with the missing end drawn from the germline J gene. Losses at the gene ends were 7 bases for V and 1 base for J; bases not matched to a gene: 8. Germline assignment: CDR1 SNHLY and CDR2 FYNNEI. The CDR3 runs to 16 residues.

Concerning this clone itself: Read data end 3 residues before the CDR3 end; the end is taken from the germline J gene. The rearrangement links TRBV13 to TRBJ1-3, with 7 bases that match TRBD1. This CDR3 has 15 residues. V lost 2 bases and J lost 3; bases outside the gene matches: 4. Germline CDR1 PRHDT, CDR2 FYEKMQ (reference sequence). CDR3 bases read: TGTGCCAGCAGCTTACAGGGGGTCCTTGGAAACACC. It specifies CASSLQGVLGNT. The full CDR3 reads CASSLQGVLGNTIYF.

As to this clone: The read is 3 residues too short to cover the CDR3 end, so that end is filled in from the germline J gene. V is TRBV7-3 and J is TRBJ2-3, with TRBD2 matching over 8 bases. The trim removed 5 bases at V and 0 bases at J, leaving 7 bases unmatched. The CDR3 loop spans 16 amino acids. CDR1 and CDR2 (germline): SGHTA, FQGTGA. CDR3: CASSPRGTSSTDTQYF. Incomplete CDR3 DNA: TGTGCCAGCAGCCCCCGGGGGACTAGTAGCACAGATACG.

Concerning this clone itself: Read coverage stops 3 residues before the CDR3 terminus; the germline J gene supplies the remainder. The chain employs TRBV30 and TRBJ2-1; the D gene is possibly TRBD2 (5 bases). The CDR3 has 13 amino acids. Germline lookup yields CDR1 GTSNPN and CDR2 SVGIG (reference sequence). The ends were cut back, 5 bases at V and 5 bases at J, with 13 bases in the middle. Partial CDR3 DNA: TGTGCCTGGGGGCCCCGGGGTGACAATGAG. This encodes CAWGPRGDNE. In full, the CDR3 is CAWGPRGDNEQFF.

Note on this clone: The read gets to within 3 residues of the CDR3 end, and the germline J gene fills in the rest. This sequence joins TRBV5-1 and TRBJ2-1; 13 bases are a match to TRBD2. The ends lost 1 base at V and 9 bases at J; junction bases unmatched: 7. The CDR3 sequence is 16 residues long. Germline CDR1 SGHRS, CDR2 YFSETQ. CDR3 residues: CASSLSTSGGASEQFF. Partial CDR3 DNA: TGCGCCAGCAGCTTGAGTACTAGCGGGGGGGCCAGTGAG.

Comment on this clone: The CDR3 end lies 3 residues beyond the end of the read and is filled in from the germline J gene. This chain links TRBV12-3 or TRBV12-4 with TRBJ2-3; TRBD2 is a possible D gene (6 bases). With 0 bases removed from V and 4 bases from J, the gap between germline ends came to 11 bases. The CDR3 covers 15 residues. This chain's CDR3 is CASSLALTGADTQYF. The DNA read from the CDR3 is TGTGCCAGCAGTTTAGCGCTTACGGGGGCAGATACG.